These 26 T cell receptor beta chains were sequenced from one sample in a study of OX40 agonist ivuxolimab in advanced cancers. Data came from immunoSEQ multiplex PCR; TCRdb stores just in-frame clones and leaves some out. In the table there are around 72,000 clones, approximately 91% of which are singletons. Sequences were derived from CD4+ or CD8+ T cells sorted from blood, sampled in a trial of the OX40 agonist ivuxolimab. The receptors come from an adult with an advanced solid tumor such as melanoma, head and neck, liver or kidney cancer.

The chain combines TRBV27 with TRBJ2-3; D call uncertain. The CDR3 runs 9 residues. Germline V lookup: CDR1 MNHEY, CDR2 SMNVEV (reference sequence). V lost 10 bases to trimming and J lost 6 bases, with 5 bases between them. CDR3 loop: CANEDTQYF. The CDR3 DNA reads as TGTGCCAACGAGGATACGCAGTATTTT.

J is TRBJ2-3 and V is TRBV5-1; the D is unclear. The germline V gene encodes CDR1 SGHRS and CDR2 YFSETQ. Trimming pared 7 bases from V and 2 bases from J, leaving 8 bases between. The CDR3 is 12 amino acids. CDR3: CASAEYTDTQYF. The CDR3 DNA sequence: TGCGCCAGCGCGGAGTACACAGATACGCAGTATTTT.

The chain has TRBV28 and TRBJ1-4; no clear D. Germline CDR1 is MDHEN and CDR2 is SYDVKM. The V gene lost 4 bases and the J gene lost 4 bases, with 16 bases spanning the gap. The CDR3 runs 16 residues. CDR3: CASSSQRAGGNEKLFF. The CDR3 nucleotides read TGTGCCAGCAGTTCCCAGAGGGCAGGAGGTAATGAAAAACTGTTTTTT.

This clone appeared a single time. The J gene is TRBJ1-2, the V gene TRBV11-3, with D possibly TRBD1 on 6 matching bases. This CDR3 contains 15 residues. In germline, CDR1 is SGHNT, CDR2 YENEEA. Trimming left V 5 bases short and J 8 bases short, with 21 bases between. In nucleotides, the CDR3 is TGTGCCAGCAGCCCCATCGGTTGGGGGGCTGAAGGCTACACCTTC. This gives the protein CASSPIGWGAEGYTF.

This rearrangement joins TRBV9 to TRBJ1-1; tentatively, D is TRBD1 (5 bases). V was clipped by 3 bases and J by 3 bases, with 15 bases between them. The CDR3 totals 15 residues. The V gene's germline CDR1 is SGDLS and CDR2 YYNGEE. CDR3 coding DNA: TGTGCCAGCAGCGCAGAAACTGGGGGGTACACTGAAGCTTTCTTT. Amino acids: CASSAETGGYTEAFF.

The V gene is TRBV7-3, the J gene TRBJ2-6; no definite D call. V was clipped by 4 bases and J by 1 base, with 8 bases between them. Germline V gene sequence: CDR1 SGHTA, CDR2 FQGTGA. The CDR3 runs 15 residues. CDR3 protein: CASSSPESGANVLTF. The CDR3 DNA sequence: TGTGCCAGCAGCTCCCCAGAGTCTGGGGCCAACGTCCTGACTTTC.

This clone was found a few times. The V call is TRBV18, the J call TRBJ2-7; perhaps D is TRBD1 or TRBD2 (5 bases each). Germline-derived CDR1 and CDR2 are KGHSH and LQKENI. The CDR3 runs to 15 residues. Between the trimmed V and J ends, which lost 0 bases and 3 bases, there was a span of 12 bases. CDR3 residues: CASSPPGTLIYEQYF. The CDR3 DNA reads TGTGCCAGCTCACCACCCGGGACCCTAATCTACGAGCAGTACTTC.

In its sample, this clone was seen once. The gene calls are TRBV30 and TRBJ1-2; 7 nucleotides agree with TRBD1. CDR1 GTSNPN and CDR2 SVGIG come from the germline V gene (reference sequence). The CDR3 sequence is 12 residues long. Trimming took 3 bases from V and 6 from J; bases not matched to a gene: 4. DNA for the CDR3: TGTGCCTGGAGCCAAGGGACAGATGGCTACACCTTC. The encoded protein is CAWSQGTDGYTF.

This rearrangement joins TRBV4-2 to TRBJ2-1; 13 bases match TRBD2. Looked up from germline, CDR1 is LGHNA and CDR2 is YNFKEQ. With V trimmed by 4 bases and J by 7 bases, 16 bases remained unmatched. The CDR3 contains 19 residues. The CDR3 protein is CASSLRLAGGPSFGNEQFF. In DNA, the CDR3 is TGTGCCAGCAGCCTAAGACTAGCGGGGGGTCCCTCTTTTGGGAATGAGCAGTTCTTC.

The J gene is TRBJ2-1, the V gene TRBV9, with unresolved D. The CDR3 has 15 residues. V gave up 2 bases and J gave up 2 bases, with 11 bases separating them. CDR1 is SGDLS, CDR2 YYNGEE, per germline. CDR3 region: CASSVRFGPYNEQFF. The CDR3, as DNA: TGTGCCAGCAGCGTGAGGTTCGGCCCCTACAATGAGCAGTTCTTC.

Comments on this clone: At one end the junction does not follow the germline gene, possibly because of a read error. The rearrangement links TRBV19 to TRBJ1-5; D ambiguous. The CDR3 is 14 residues long. Germline V gives CDR1 LNHDA, CDR2 SQIVND (reference sequence). CDR3 residues: CASNWGGGNRPQHF. In DNA, the CDR3 is TGTGCCAGTAACTGGGGTGGAGGCAATCGGCCCCAGCATTTT.

CDR3 loop: CASSRDRAYEQYF. CDR3 DNA: TGTGCCAGCAGTAGGGACAGGGCTTACGAGCAGTACTTC. The chain has TRBV25-1 and TRBJ2-7; 9 bases align to TRBD1. Per the germline V gene, CDR1 is MGHDK and CDR2 is SYGVNS. Trimming at V came to 5 bases and at J to 4 bases, leaving 3 bases not matched to a gene. This CDR3 is built from 13 residues.

This clone showed up just a few times. The chain carries TRBV28 and TRBJ1-1; D is unresolved. The germline V gene has CDR1 MDHEN and CDR2 SYDVKM. Trimming removed 2 bases at V and 8 bases at J, with 9 bases between. The length of the CDR3 is 12 residues. The CDR3 region is CASSLGHLEAFF. The DNA of the CDR3 is TGTGCCAGCAGTTTAGGGCACTTAGAAGCTTTCTTT.

The chain recombines TRBV5-6 with TRBJ2-3; D is possibly TRBD2 (5 bases). V was clipped by 2 bases and J by 2 bases, with 9 bases between them. The CDR3 is 14 amino acids. Germline CDR1 is SGHDT and CDR2 is YYEEEE. The CDR3 sequence: CASSFSGNTDTQYF. In DNA form, the CDR3 reads TGTGCCAGCAGCTTTTCGGGGAACACAGATACGCAGTATTTT.

The chain uses TRBV6-4 and TRBJ1-1, with D perhaps TRBD1 (6 bases). The CDR3 is 14 residues long. V was shortened by 6 bases and J by 3 bases, with 14 bases between the two germline ends. Germline CDR1 reads MRHNA; CDR2 reads SNTAGT. This CDR3 is CASRTSGVHTEAFF. The DNA for the CDR3 is TGTGCCAGCAGAACCTCAGGGGTCCACACTGAAGCTTTCTTT.

This rearrangement joins TRBV19 to TRBJ2-5; 7 nucleotides match TRBD2. From germline, CDR1 is LNHDA and CDR2 SQIVND (reference sequence). Losses at the gene ends were 6 bases for V and 9 bases for J; bases not matched to a gene: 13. This CDR3 has 14 residues. The chain's CDR3 is CASSSYSGLAAQYF. CDR3 nucleotide sequence: TGTGCCAGTAGCTCCTATAGCGGGCTCGCGGCCCAGTACTTC.

This clone appeared a single time. This chain connects TRBV7-9 to TRBJ2-7; D not resolved. Germline loops: CDR1 SEHNR, CDR2 FQNEAQ (reference sequence). The CDR3 loop spans 12 amino acids. Trimming took 6 bases from V and 7 from J, leaving 13 bases between them. Here the CDR3 DNA reads TGTGCCAGCAGTTTTACCCCGTTAGAGCAGTACTTC. Translated: CASSFTPLEQYF.

CDR3 sequence: CASSPNYEQYF. In DNA form, the CDR3 reads TGTGCCAGCAGTCCTAACTACGAGCAGTACTTC. The chain joins TRBV28 to TRBJ2-7; no clear D. The CDR3 is made up of 11 amino acids. Germline V gives CDR1 MDHEN, CDR2 SYDVKM. V dropped 5 bases and J dropped 3 bases, with 5 bases sitting between them.

This chain connects TRBV5-1 to TRBJ2-1; the D gene is possibly TRBD2 (5 bases). V was clipped by 0 bases and J by 7 bases, with 14 bases between them. From germline, CDR1 is SGHRS and CDR2 YFSETQ. The CDR3 contains 15 residues. DNA of the CDR3: TGCGCCAGCAGCTTGGCACTAGATGGTGGAAATGAGCAGTTCTTC. It translates to CASSLALDGGNEQFF.

The rearrangement uses TRBV28 and TRBJ1-4; the D gene is possibly TRBD1 (5 bases). Germline-derived CDR1 and CDR2 are MDHEN and SYDVKM. The V end was cut by 4 bases, the J end by 8 bases, with 8 bases between. The CDR3 totals 12 residues. Here the CDR3 DNA reads TGTGCCAGCAGTTGGGGGACCGAAAAACTGTTTTTT. The encoded protein is CASSWGTEKLFF.

The chain is built from TRBV6-5 and TRBJ1-3; no firm D call. Trimming stripped 4 bases from V and 0 bases from J, with 10 bases between. The V gene's germline CDR1 is MNHEY and CDR2 SVGAGI. This CDR3 region has 15 residues. The CDR3 nucleotides are TGTGCCAGCAGTTCCCCCGGAGTCTCTGGAAACACCATATATTTT. This sequence encodes CASSSPGVSGNTIYF.

This chain connects TRBV6-6 to TRBJ1-2, with D perhaps matching TRBD1 (5 bases). CDR3 size: 15 residues. V gave up 0 bases and J gave up 6 bases, with 14 bases separating them. Per germline, CDR1 MNHNY and CDR2 SVGAGI (reference sequence). This CDR3 reads CASSYSRQGGNGYTF. In DNA, the CDR3 is TGTGCCAGCAGTTACTCGAGGCAGGGCGGGAATGGCTACACCTTC.

This chain links TRBV29-1 with TRBJ2-7, with unresolved D. Germline V gene sequence: CDR1 SQVTM, CDR2 ANQGSEA. The CDR3 runs to 11 residues. The germline V and J ends were trimmed by 5 bases and 2 bases, with 7 bases remaining between them. The CDR3 DNA reads as TGCAGCGTTCGGCGGACCTACGAGCAGTACTTC. Translation gives CSVRRTYEQYF.

The V gene is TRBV6-5, the J gene TRBJ2-2; tentative D call: TRBD1 (5 bases). Trimming removed 7 bases at V and 6 bases at J, with 12 bases between. The CDR3 extends over 13 amino acids. Germline CDR1 reads MNHEY; CDR2 reads SVGAGI. CDR3 in DNA: TGTGCCAGCACCCAAGGGGTTCCCGGGGAGCTGTTTTTT. This codes for CASTQGVPGELFF.

The chain uses TRBV19 and TRBJ2-2; D gene uncertain. The CDR3 runs to 12 residues. V was shortened by 7 bases and J by 4 bases, with 7 bases between the two germline ends. CDR1 is LNHDA, CDR2 SQIVND, per germline (reference sequence). CDR3: CASTGSTGELFF. CDR3 coding DNA: TGTGCCAGTACCGGTAGCACCGGGGAGCTGTTTTTT.

The chain has TRBV2 and TRBJ2-4; tentative D call: TRBD1 (5 bases). This CDR3 has 15 residues. Trimming left V 2 bases short and J 0 bases short, with 8 bases between. Germline lookup yields CDR1 SNHLY and CDR2 FYNNEI. The CDR3 bases are TGTGCCAGCAGTGAACGCACAGGAGCCAAAAACATTCAGTACTTC. It specifies CASSERTGAKNIQYF.